The 6 T cell receptor beta chains below come from one sample, sequenced in a study of T cells after yellow fever vaccination. TCRdb called the 5' RACE reads again in MiXCR, with one record for every CDR3 protein. The table lists about 63,000 distinct CDR3 sequences, 6.5% to 8% of them singletons, with about 40% in the top ten. Here the sequenced sample was CD8+ T cells sorted from PBMCs, taken 15 days after the yellow fever booster vaccination. The source of these receptors is a man aged 25 to 40 who received the YFV17D yellow fever vaccine.

The chain joins TRBV29-1 to TRBJ2-3; TRBD2 agrees at 13 bases. V lost 3 bases, J lost 3 bases, and 9 bases stayed unmatched. This CDR3 is built from 17 residues. Per germline, CDR1 SQVTM and CDR2 ANQGSEA. The CDR3 reads CSVDYSGTSGATDTQYF. The DNA for the CDR3 is TGCAGCGTTGATTACAGCGGGACTAGCGGGGCTACAGATACGCAGTATTTT.

The table lists this clonotype with many counts. This CDR3 is CASSLGSGTDTQYF. CDR3 nucleotides: TGTGCCAGCAGCTTAGGGTCAGGGACCGATACGCAGTATTTT. The rearrangement uses TRBV7-6 and TRBJ2-3, with D possibly being TRBD1 or TRBD2 (5 bases each). V was shortened by 1 base and J by 6 bases, with 11 bases between the two germline ends. From germline, CDR1 is SGHVS and CDR2 FNYEAQ. CDR3 length: 14 residues.

This clonotype was counted at least ten times. The V and J genes are TRBV6-5 and TRBJ1-1; 7 bases map to TRBD1. J gave up 4 bases and V 3 bases, and 8 bases lay outside the gene matches. Germline values: CDR1 MNHEY, CDR2 SVGAGI. There are 15 residues in the CDR3. CDR3 in DNA: TGTGCCAGCAGTTATAGTAAGACAGGGTTCACTGAAGCTTTCTTT. It is translated as CASSYSKTGFTEAFF.

V and J are TRBV29-1 and TRBJ2-5, with TRBD2 identical over 11 bases. The germline V gene encodes CDR1 SQVTM and CDR2 ANQGSEA. Germline trimming cut 1 base from V and 1 base from J; bases unmatched to any gene: 8. This CDR3 contains 17 residues. The CDR3 region has the DNA TGCAGCGTTGAAGCCGGATTTAGCGGGAGGGCCCAAGAGACCCAGTACTTC. Protein sequence: CSVEAGFSGRAQETQYF.

This clonotype appeared once. The genes are TRBV6-2 or TRBV6-3 and TRBJ2-5; unclear D gene. CDR1 and CDR2 from the germline V gene are MNHEY and SVGEGT. The CDR3 sequence is 14 residues long. Trimming removed 6 bases at V and 1 base at J, with 12 bases between. This CDR3 reads CASSPGPVQETQYF. The CDR3 DNA is TGTGCCAGCAGCCCTGGACCGGTCCAAGAGACCCAGTACTTC.

This clonotype was picked up many times. The V and J genes are TRBV29-1 and TRBJ2-7; 7 bases align to TRBD2. The V gene end was trimmed by 1 base and the J gene end by 2 bases; junction bases not matched to a gene: 2. The CDR3 has 13 residues. Germline values: CDR1 SQVTM, CDR2 ANQGSEA. The CDR3, as DNA: TGCAGCGTTGAAGGGGGGAGGGCCTACGAGCAGTACTTC. Translating gives CSVEGGRAYEQYF.